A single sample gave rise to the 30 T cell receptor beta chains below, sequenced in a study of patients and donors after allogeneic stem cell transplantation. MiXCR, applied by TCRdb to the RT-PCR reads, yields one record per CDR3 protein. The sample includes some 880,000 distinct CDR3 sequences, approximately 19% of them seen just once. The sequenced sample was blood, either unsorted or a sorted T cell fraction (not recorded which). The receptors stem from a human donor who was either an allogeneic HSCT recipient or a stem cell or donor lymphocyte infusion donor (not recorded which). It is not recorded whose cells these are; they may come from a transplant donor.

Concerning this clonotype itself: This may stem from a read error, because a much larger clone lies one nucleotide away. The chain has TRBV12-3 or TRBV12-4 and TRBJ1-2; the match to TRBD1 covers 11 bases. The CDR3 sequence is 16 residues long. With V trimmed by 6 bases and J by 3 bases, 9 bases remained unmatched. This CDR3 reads CASRHGTGGPYYGYTF. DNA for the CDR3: TGTGCCAGCAGACACGGGACAGGGGGTCCTTACTATGGCTACACCTTC.

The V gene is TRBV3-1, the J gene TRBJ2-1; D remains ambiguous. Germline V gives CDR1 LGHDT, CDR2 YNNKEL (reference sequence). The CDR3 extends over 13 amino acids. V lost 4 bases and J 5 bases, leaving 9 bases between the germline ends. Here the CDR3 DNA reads TGTGCCAGCAGCCGGTACAGAAACAATGAGCAGTTCTTC. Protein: CASSRYRNNEQFF.

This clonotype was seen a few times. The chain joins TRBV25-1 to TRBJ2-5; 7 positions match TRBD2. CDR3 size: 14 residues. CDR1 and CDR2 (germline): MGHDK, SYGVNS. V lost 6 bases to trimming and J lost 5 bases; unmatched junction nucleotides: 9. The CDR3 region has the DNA TGTGCCAGCAGCGATGGGGGGGTCGGGGAGACCCAGTACTTC. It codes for CASSDGGVGETQYF.

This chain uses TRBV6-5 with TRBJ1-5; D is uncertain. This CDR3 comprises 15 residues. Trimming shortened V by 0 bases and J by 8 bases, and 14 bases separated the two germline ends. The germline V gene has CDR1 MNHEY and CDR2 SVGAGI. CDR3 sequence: CASSYSNWGREPQHF. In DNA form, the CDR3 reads TGTGCCAGCAGTTACTCGAATTGGGGTAGGGAGCCCCAGCATTTT.

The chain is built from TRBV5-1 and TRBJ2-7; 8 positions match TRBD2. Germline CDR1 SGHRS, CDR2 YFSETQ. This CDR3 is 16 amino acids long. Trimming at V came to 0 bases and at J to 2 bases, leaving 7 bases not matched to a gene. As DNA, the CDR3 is TGCGCCAGCAGCTTGGCCCGCGCTAGCGGGCCCTACGAGCAGTACTTC. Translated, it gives CASSLARASGPYEQYF.

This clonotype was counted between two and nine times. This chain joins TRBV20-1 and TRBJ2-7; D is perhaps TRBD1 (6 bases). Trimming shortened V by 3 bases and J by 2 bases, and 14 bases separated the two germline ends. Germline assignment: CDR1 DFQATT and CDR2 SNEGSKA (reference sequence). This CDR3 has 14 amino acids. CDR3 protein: CSASPRQDAYEQYF. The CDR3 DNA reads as TGCAGTGCTAGCCCCAGACAGGACGCCTACGAGCAGTACTTC.

CDR3 DNA sequence: TGCGCCAGCAGCTCCGACAGGGAGAGAGACACCATATATTTT. Protein product: CASSSDRERDTIYF. The gene calls are TRBV5-1 and TRBJ1-3, with 7 bases that match TRBD1. Germline lookup yields CDR1 SGHRS and CDR2 YFSETQ. The CDR3 length is 14 residues. V shed 3 bases, J shed 8 bases, and the junction held 8 bases outside the gene matches.

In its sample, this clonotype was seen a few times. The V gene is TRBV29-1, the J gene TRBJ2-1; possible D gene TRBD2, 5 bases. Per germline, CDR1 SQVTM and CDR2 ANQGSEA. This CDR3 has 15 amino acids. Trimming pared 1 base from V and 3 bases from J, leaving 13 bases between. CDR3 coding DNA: TGCAGCGTTGAAGTGAGGCGGGTTAACTACAATGAGCAGTTCTTC. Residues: CSVEVRRVNYNEQFF.

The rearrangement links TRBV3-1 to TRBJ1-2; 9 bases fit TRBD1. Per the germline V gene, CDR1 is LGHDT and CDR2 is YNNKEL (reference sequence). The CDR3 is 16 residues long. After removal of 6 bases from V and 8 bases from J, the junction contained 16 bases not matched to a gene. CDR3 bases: TGTGCCAGCAGTCCCTCCCCCCTCGGGACAGGGAAAGGCTACACCTTC. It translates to CASSPSPLGTGKGYTF.

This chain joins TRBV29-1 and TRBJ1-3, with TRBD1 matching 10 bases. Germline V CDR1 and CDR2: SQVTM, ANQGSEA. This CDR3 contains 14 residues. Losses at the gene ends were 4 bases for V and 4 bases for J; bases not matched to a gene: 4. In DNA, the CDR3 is TGCAGCGTTGCGGGACAGGGGAAAGGAAACACCATATATTTT. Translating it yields CSVAGQGKGNTIYF.

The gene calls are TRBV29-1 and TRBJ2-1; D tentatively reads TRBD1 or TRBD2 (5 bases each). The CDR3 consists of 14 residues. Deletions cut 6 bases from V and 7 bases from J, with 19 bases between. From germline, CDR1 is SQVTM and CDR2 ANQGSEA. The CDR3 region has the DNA TGCAGCGTCCGCTCCGGGACCAGAGAGAATGAGCAGTTCTTC. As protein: CSVRSGTRENEQFF.

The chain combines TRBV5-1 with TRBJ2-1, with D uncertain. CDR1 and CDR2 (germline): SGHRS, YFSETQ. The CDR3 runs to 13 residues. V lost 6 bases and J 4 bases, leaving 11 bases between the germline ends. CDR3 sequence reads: CASKPGSYNEQFF. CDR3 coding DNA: TGCGCCAGCAAGCCGGGCTCGTACAATGAGCAGTTCTTC.

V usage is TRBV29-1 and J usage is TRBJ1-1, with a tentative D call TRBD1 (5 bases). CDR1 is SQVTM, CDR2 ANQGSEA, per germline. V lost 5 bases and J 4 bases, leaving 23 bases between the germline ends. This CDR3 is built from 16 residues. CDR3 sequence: CSVIIKAGPSLTEAFF. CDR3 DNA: TGCAGCGTTATTATTAAGGCAGGGCCAAGCCTCACTGAAGCTTTCTTT.

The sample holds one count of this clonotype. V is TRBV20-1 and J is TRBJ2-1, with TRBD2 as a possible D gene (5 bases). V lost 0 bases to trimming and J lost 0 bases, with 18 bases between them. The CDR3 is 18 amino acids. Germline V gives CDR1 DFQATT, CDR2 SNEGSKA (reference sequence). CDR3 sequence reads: CSARDLASSLHSYNEQFF. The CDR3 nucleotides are TGCAGTGCTAGAGATTTGGCTAGCTCCTTACACTCCTACAATGAGCAGTTCTTC.

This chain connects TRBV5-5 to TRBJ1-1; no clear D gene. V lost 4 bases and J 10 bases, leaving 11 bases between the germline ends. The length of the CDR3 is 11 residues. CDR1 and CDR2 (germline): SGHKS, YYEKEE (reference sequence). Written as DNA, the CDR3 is TGTGCCAGCAGCAATACCCTGGGAGCTTTCTTT. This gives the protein CASSNTLGAFF.

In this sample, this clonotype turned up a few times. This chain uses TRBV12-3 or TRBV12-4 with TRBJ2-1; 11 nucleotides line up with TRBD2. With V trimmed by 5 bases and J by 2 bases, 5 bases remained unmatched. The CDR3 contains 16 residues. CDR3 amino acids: CASSPYSGRAYNEQFF. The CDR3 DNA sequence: TGTGCCAGCAGTCCGTATAGCGGGAGGGCCTACAATGAGCAGTTCTTC.

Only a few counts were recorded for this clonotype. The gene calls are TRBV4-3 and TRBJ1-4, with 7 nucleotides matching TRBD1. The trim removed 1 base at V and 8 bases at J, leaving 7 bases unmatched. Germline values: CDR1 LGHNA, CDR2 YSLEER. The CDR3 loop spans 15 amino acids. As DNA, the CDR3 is TGCGCCAGCAGCCAAGGGCTACAGGGGAGGGAAAAACTGTTTTTT. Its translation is CASSQGLQGREKLFF.

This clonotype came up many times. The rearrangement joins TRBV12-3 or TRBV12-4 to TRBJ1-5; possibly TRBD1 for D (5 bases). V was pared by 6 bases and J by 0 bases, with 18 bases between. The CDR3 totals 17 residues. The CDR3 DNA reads TGTGCCAGCAGCCGACCGTCCCAGGGCTATAGCAATCAGCCCCAGCATTTT. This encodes CASSRPSQGYSNQPQHF.

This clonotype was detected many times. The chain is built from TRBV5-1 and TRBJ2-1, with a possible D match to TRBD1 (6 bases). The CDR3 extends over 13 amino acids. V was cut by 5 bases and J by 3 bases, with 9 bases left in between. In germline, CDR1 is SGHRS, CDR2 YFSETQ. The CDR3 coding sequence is TGCGCCAGCAGACAGGGATTCTACAATGAGCAGTTCTTC. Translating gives CASRQGFYNEQFF.

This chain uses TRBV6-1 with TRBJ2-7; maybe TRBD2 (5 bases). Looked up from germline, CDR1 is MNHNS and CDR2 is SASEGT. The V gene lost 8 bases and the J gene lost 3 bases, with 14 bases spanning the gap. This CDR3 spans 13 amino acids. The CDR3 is CASSKGRDYEQYF. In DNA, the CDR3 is TGTGCCAGCTCAAAGGGCCGGGACTACGAGCAGTACTTC.

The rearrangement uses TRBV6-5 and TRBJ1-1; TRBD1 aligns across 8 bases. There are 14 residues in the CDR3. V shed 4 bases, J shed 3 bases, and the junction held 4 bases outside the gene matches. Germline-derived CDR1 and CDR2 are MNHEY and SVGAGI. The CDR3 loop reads CASSLRQGYTEAFF. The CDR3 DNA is TGTGCCAGCAGTTTAAGACAGGGGTACACTGAAGCTTTCTTT.

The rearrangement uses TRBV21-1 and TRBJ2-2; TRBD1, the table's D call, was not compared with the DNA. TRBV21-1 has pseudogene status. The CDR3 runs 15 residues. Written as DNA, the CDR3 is TGTGCCAGCACCGACCCCGGCCCCCACGCCGGGGAGCTGTTTTTT. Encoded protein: CASTDPGPHAGELFF.

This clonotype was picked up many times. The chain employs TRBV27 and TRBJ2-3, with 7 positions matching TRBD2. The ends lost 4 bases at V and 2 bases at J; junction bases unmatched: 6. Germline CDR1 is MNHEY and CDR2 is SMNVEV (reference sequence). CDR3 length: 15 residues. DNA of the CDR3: TGTGCCAGCAGTTCGCGGGGGAGATACACAGATACGCAGTATTTT. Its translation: CASSSRGRYTDTQYF.

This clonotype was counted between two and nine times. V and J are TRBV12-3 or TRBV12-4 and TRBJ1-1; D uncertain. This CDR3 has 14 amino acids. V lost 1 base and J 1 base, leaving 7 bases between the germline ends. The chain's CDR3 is CASSLVRKNTEAFF. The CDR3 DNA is TGTGCCAGCAGTTTAGTAAGGAAGAACACTGAAGCTTTCTTT.

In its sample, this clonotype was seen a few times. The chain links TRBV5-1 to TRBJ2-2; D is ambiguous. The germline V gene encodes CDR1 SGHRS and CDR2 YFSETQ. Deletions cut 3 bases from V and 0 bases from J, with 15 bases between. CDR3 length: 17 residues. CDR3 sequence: CASSYRVGQANTGELFF. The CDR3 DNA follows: TGCGCCAGCAGCTACCGGGTTGGGCAGGCGAACACCGGGGAGCTGTTTTTT.

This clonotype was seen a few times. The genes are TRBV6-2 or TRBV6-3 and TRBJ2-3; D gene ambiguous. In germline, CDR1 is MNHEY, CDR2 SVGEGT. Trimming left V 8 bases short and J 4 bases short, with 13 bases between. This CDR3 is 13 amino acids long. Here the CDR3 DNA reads TGTGCCAGCGTGTCCCTGACATCAGATACGCAGTATTTT. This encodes CASVSLTSDTQYF.

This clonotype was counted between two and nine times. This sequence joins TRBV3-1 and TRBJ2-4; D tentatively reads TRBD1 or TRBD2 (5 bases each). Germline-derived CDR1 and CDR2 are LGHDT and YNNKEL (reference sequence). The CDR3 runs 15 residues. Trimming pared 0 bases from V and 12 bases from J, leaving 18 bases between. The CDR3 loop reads CASSQDPGGPRAQYF. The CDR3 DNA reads TGTGCCAGCAGCCAAGACCCTGGGGGACCTCGGGCTCAGTACTTC.

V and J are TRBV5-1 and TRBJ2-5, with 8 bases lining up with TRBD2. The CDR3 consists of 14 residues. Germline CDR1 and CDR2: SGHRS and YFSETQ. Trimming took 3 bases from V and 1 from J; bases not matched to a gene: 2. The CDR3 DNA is TGCGCCAGCAGCTACGGGGGGGTCCAAGAGACCCAGTACTTC. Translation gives CASSYGGVQETQYF.

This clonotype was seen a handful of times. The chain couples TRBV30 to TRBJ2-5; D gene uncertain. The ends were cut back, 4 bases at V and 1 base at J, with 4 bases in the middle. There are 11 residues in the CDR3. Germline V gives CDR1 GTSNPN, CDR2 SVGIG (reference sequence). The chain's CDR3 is CAWTVQETQYF. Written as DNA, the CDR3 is TGTGCCTGGACAGTCCAAGAGACCCAGTACTTC.

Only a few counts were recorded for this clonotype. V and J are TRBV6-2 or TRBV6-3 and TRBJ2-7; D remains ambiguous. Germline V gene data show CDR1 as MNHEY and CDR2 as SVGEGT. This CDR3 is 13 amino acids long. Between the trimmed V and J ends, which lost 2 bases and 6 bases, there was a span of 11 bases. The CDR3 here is CASSYRADREQYF. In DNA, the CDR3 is TGTGCCAGCAGTTACAGGGCAGATCGCGAGCAGTACTTC.